This T cell receptor (beta chain) comes out of a study of OX40 agonist ivuxolimab in advanced cancers. Across the whole study: Patients were infused with ivuxolimab every 2 weeks at 0.01 to 10 mg/kg.

On this clone itself: What it recognizes is unknown.

Notes on the study in general: Within 6 weeks, CD4+ and CD8+ blood T cells expanded clonally at 0.1 to 3.0 mg/kg.

Here immunoSEQ multiplex PCR was the method, and the copy in TCRdb shows in-frame clones only, minus some. The top ten hold approximately 40% of the sample, which has about 25,000 clones, approximately 86% seen once. CDR3 length: 14 residues. Trimming cost V 6 bases and J 4 bases, with 12 bases left between them. Germline CDR1 is MDHEN and CDR2 is SYDVKM. Sample: CD4+ or CD8+ T cells sorted from blood, taken in a trial of the OX40 agonist ivuxolimab. This receptor was obtained from an adult with an advanced solid tumor such as melanoma, head and neck, liver or kidney cancer. V and J are TRBV28 and TRBJ2-2; no clear D. The CDR3 coding sequence is TGTGCCAGCAGGGTGACTCTTGGCACCGGGGAGCTGTTTTTT. This codes for CASRVTLGTGELFF.